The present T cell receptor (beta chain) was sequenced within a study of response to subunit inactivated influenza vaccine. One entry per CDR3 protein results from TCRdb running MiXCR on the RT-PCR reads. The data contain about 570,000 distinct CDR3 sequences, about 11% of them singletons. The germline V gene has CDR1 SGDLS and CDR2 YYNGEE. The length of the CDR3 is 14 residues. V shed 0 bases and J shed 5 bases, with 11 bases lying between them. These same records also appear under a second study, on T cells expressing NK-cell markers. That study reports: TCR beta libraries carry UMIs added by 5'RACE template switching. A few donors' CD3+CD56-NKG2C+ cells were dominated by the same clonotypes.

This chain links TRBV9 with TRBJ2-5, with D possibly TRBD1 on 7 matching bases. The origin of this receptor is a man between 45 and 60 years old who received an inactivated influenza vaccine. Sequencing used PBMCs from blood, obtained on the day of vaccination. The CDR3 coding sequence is TGTGCCAGCAGCGTAGCGACAGGGAGGGAGACCCAGTACTTC. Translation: CASSVATGRETQYF.